Following are 19 T cell receptor beta chains from one sample sequenced in a study of cytomegalovirus exposure and HLA in healthy donors. Use of 60 Vbeta and 13 Jbeta primers characterized the PCR. Clones were read by immunoSEQ multiplex PCR, and TCRdb kept only the in-frame ones, dropping some. The repertoire holds roughly 170,000 clones, with 80% as singletons. The sequencing input was PBMCs. These receptors were obtained from a boy between 10 and 17 years old in good health and CMV-seronegative.

This clone was counted only a few times. V and J are TRBV30 and TRBJ2-3, with unresolved D. Looked up from germline, CDR1 is GTSNPN and CDR2 is SVGIG (reference sequence). The CDR3 length is 11 residues. V lost 3 bases and J lost 7, with 8 bases in between. CDR3 sequence reads: CAWSPGHTQYF. The CDR3 DNA is TGTGCCTGGAGCCCAGGCCATACGCAGTATTTT.

This chain links TRBV6-5 with TRBJ1-1, with D perhaps matching TRBD1 (5 bases). From germline, CDR1 is MNHEY and CDR2 SVGAGI. This CDR3 contains 15 residues. V lost 7 bases and J lost 1, with 16 bases in between. CDR3 bases: TGTGCCAGCATCTTGAGCCAGGGTGGGAACACTGAAGCTTTCTTT. Translating gives CASILSQGGNTEAFF.

The chain couples TRBV4-3 to TRBJ2-3; TRBD2 matches 7 bases. The CDR3 contains 16 residues. The V gene's germline CDR1 is LGHNA and CDR2 YSLEER. V was pared by 0 bases and J by 11 bases, with 14 bases of the junction left unmatched. In DNA form, the CDR3 reads TGCGCCAGCAGCCAAGATCTTACGCGAGCGGGGTGGGAGCAGTATTTT. Translating it yields CASSQDLTRAGWEQYF.

This chain joins TRBV9 and TRBJ2-7; no clear D. The CDR3 has 14 residues. CDR1 and CDR2 (germline): SGDLS, YYNGEE. V was shortened by 3 bases and J by 4 bases, with 14 bases between the two germline ends. CDR3 protein: CASSAGRPPYEQYF. The CDR3 DNA is TGTGCCAGCAGCGCAGGTAGGCCCCCATACGAGCAGTACTTC.

V gene TRBV6-5 combines with J gene TRBJ2-7; D is unresolved. CDR1 MNHEY and CDR2 SVGAGI come from the germline V gene. The CDR3 contains 13 residues. V dropped 6 bases and J dropped 2 bases, with 11 bases sitting between them. CDR3 sequence: CASRSTAAYEQYF. In nucleotides, the CDR3 is TGTGCCAGCAGGTCTACAGCCGCCTACGAGCAGTACTTC.

The chain employs TRBV7-6 and TRBJ1-3; D perhaps matches TRBD1 (5 bases). Germline V gives CDR1 SGHVS, CDR2 FNYEAQ. Trimming stripped 5 bases from V and 0 bases from J, with 23 bases between. The CDR3 spans 19 residues. CDR3 DNA: TGTGCCAGCAGCCCATACCCCCCACAGGATACAAGCTCTGGAAACACCATATATTTT. It is translated as CASSPYPPQDTSSGNTIYF. Using reference TRBV7-6 and TRBJ1-3 for the parts outside the CDR3, the full variable domain is GAGVSQSPRYKVTKRGQDVALRCDPISGHVSLYWYRQALGQGPEFLTYFNYEAQQDKSGLPNDRFSAERPEGSISTLTIQRTEQRDSAMYRCASSPYPPQDTSSGNTIYFGEGSWLTVV.

The J gene is TRBJ2-1, the V gene TRBV6-4, with TRBD2 identical over 7 bases. Germline lookup yields CDR1 MRHNA and CDR2 SNTAGT. Trimming removed 6 bases from V and 7 bases from J; junction bases left unmatched: 12. This CDR3 has 15 amino acids. DNA of the CDR3: TGTGCCAGCAGCGAGCGGGGAAGTGAGTATAATGAGCAGTTCTTC. It encodes CASSERGSEYNEQFF.

The CDR3 protein is CASSLVGRELYGYTF. CDR3 nucleotide sequence: TGTGCCAGCAGCTTAGTTGGTAGGGAGCTCTATGGCTACACCTTC. This chain uses TRBV7-9 with TRBJ1-2, with unresolved D. V gave up 1 base and J gave up 4 bases, with 13 bases separating them. Germline assignment: CDR1 SEHNR and CDR2 FQNEAQ (reference sequence). The CDR3 totals 15 residues.

This clone was picked up one time. The V call is TRBV29-1, the J call TRBJ2-5; 10 bases are shared with TRBD2. Germline-derived CDR1 and CDR2 are SQVTM and ANQGSEA. V was clipped by 7 bases and J by 2 bases; unmatched bases: 10. The CDR3 runs to 15 residues. CDR3 sequence: CSGSGGTILQETQYF. The CDR3 DNA reads TGCAGCGGTAGCGGGGGGACTATCCTTCAAGAGACCCAGTACTTC.

The chain is built from TRBV5-1 and TRBJ2-3; perhaps TRBD1 as D (5 bases). V was cut by 3 bases and J by 1 base, with 15 bases left in between. This CDR3 spans 16 amino acids. The germline V gene encodes CDR1 SGHRS and CDR2 YFSETQ. This chain's CDR3 is CASSWGGTGGTDTQYF. In DNA form, the CDR3 reads TGCGCCAGCAGCTGGGGCGGAACCGGAGGCACAGATACGCAGTATTTT.

V usage is TRBV30 and J usage is TRBJ1-5, with D uncertain. The CDR3 sequence is 15 residues long. Trimming pared 2 bases from V and 2 bases from J, leaving 13 bases between. From germline, CDR1 is GTSNPN and CDR2 SVGIG (reference sequence). Written as DNA, the CDR3 is TGTGCCTGGAGTTTCGGCCCAGGTCGCAATCAGCCCCAGCATTTT. Protein product: CAWSFGPGRNQPQHF.

The rearrangement links TRBV19 to TRBJ1-4; a possible D gene is TRBD1 (5 bases). The V gene lost 9 bases and the J gene lost 3 bases, with 11 bases spanning the gap. CDR1 is LNHDA and CDR2 is SQIVND in the germline V gene (reference sequence). The CDR3 runs 13 residues. The CDR3 loop reads CARQAGANEKLFF. The DNA of the CDR3 is TGTGCCAGACAGGCGGGAGCTAATGAAAAACTGTTTTTT.

J is TRBJ2-3 and V is TRBV13, with D hard to call. The germline V gene encodes CDR1 PRHDT and CDR2 FYEKMQ (reference sequence). Trimming shortened V by 5 bases and J by 7 bases, and 16 bases separated the two germline ends. The CDR3 is 14 amino acids. CDR3 in DNA: TGTGCCAGCAGCGCAAAACCGGCGGAAAATACGCAGTATTTT. Encoded protein: CASSAKPAENTQYF. The complete variable domain, with remaining parts taken from reference TRBV13 and TRBJ2-3, reads AAGVIQSPRHLIKEKRETATLKCYPIPRHDTVYWYQQGPGQDPQFLISFYEKMQSDKGSIPDRFSAQQFSDYHSELNMSSLELGDSALYFCASSAKPAENTQYFGPGTRLTVL.

The J gene is TRBJ2-3, the V gene TRBV19; the D gene is possibly TRBD2 (6 bases). V dropped 6 bases and J dropped 8 bases, with 27 bases sitting between them. The CDR3 contains 17 residues. Germline V gives CDR1 LNHDA, CDR2 SQIVND (reference sequence). The CDR3 is CASSTPEETLAVVTQYF. The CDR3 DNA follows: TGTGCCAGTAGCACCCCGGAGGAGACTTTAGCGGTGGTTACGCAGTATTTT.

V and J are TRBV6-1 and TRBJ1-1; D is undetermined. The ends were cut back, 4 bases at V and 0 bases at J, with 12 bases in the middle. CDR3 length equals 15 residues. Germline assignment: CDR1 MNHNS and CDR2 SASEGT. The CDR3 DNA sequence: TGTGCCAGCAGTGTCCCCGGGGAGATGAACACTGAAGCTTTCTTT. Translated, it gives CASSVPGEMNTEAFF.

V and J are TRBV27 and TRBJ2-7; TRBD2 matches 12 bases. The CDR3 loop spans 15 amino acids. V was pared by 5 bases and J by 2 bases, with 4 bases of the junction left unmatched. CDR1 and CDR2 (germline): MNHEY, SMNVEV (reference sequence). The CDR3 nucleotides read TGTGCCAGCAGTATACTAGCGGGGGGAACCTACGAGCAGTACTTC. Protein: CASSILAGGTYEQYF.

V and J are TRBV7-2 and TRBJ1-2, with TRBD1 as a possible D gene (6 bases). Germline V CDR1 and CDR2: SGHTA, FQGNSA. V gave up 6 bases and J gave up 3 bases, with 14 bases separating them. CDR3 length: 14 residues. This CDR3 is CASSLLGQHYGYTF. The CDR3 bases are TGTGCCAGCAGTTTACTAGGACAGCACTATGGCTACACCTTC. Full variable domain (missing parts from reference TRBV7-2 and TRBJ1-2): GAGVSQSPSNKVTEKGKDVELRCDPISGHTALYWYRQSLGQGLEFLIYFQGNSAPDKSGLPSDRFSAERTGGSVSTLTIQRTQQEDSAVYLCASSLLGQHYGYTFGSGTRLTVV.

The J gene is TRBJ2-7, the V gene TRBV11-2, with TRBD2 matching over 14 bases. CDR3 length: 17 residues. Germline trimming cut 3 bases from V and 4 bases from J; bases unmatched to any gene: 8. In germline, CDR1 is SGHAT, CDR2 FQNNGV. Here the CDR3 DNA reads TGTGCCAGCAGCTTGCCGGGACTAGCGGGAGCTCGTTACGAGCAGTACTTC. It codes for CASSLPGLAGARYEQYF.

The chain combines TRBV14 with TRBJ1-1; D not certain. The CDR3 sequence is 14 residues long. From germline, CDR1 is SGHDN and CDR2 FVKESK. V was shortened by 3 bases and J by 5 bases, with 13 bases between the two germline ends. The CDR3 coding sequence is TGTGCCAGCAGCCAGCGCCGCCCCGATACTGAAGCTTTCTTT. Translation: CASSQRRPDTEAFF.